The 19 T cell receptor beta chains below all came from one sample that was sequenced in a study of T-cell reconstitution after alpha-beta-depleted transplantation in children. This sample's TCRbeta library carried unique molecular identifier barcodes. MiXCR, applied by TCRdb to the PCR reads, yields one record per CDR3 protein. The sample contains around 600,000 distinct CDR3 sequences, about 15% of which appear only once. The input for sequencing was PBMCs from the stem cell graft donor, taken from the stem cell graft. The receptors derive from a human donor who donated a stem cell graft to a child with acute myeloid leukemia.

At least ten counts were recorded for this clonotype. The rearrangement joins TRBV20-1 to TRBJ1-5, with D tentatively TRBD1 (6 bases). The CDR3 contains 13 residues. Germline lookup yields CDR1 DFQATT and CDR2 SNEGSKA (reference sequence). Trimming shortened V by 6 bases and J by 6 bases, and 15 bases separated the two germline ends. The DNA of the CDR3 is TGCAGTGCCCGGACAGTGTCATCTCAGCCCCAGCATTTT. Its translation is CSARTVSSQPQHF.

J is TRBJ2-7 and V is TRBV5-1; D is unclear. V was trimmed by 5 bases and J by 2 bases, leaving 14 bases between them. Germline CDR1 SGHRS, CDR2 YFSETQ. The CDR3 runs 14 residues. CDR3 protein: CASRRTEAPYEQYF. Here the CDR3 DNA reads TGCGCCAGCAGGCGAACAGAGGCCCCCTACGAGCAGTACTTC.

The CDR3 coding sequence is TGTGCCACCAGTGGGGCTTGGGCGGAAGAGACCCAGTACTTC. It translates to CATSGAWAEETQYF. The rearrangement uses TRBV24-1 and TRBJ2-5, with no clear D. Germline V gene lookup returns CDR1 KGHDR and CDR2 SFDVKD. Trimming removed 5 bases at V and 3 bases at J, with 12 bases between. This CDR3 has 14 residues.

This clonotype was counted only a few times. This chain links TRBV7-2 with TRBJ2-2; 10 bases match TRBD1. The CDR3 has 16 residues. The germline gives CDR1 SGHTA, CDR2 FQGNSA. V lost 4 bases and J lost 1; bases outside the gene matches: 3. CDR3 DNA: TGTGCCAGCAGCTCGGACAGGGGGTGGAACACCGGGGAGCTGTTTTTT. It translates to CASSSDRGWNTGELFF.

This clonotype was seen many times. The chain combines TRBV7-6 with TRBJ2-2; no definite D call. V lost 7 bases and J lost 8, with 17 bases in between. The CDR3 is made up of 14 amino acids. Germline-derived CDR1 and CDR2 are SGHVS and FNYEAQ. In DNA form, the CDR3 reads TGTGCCAGCATCCCGAGTGCCGTAACAGGGGAGCTGTTTTTT. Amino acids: CASIPSAVTGELFF.

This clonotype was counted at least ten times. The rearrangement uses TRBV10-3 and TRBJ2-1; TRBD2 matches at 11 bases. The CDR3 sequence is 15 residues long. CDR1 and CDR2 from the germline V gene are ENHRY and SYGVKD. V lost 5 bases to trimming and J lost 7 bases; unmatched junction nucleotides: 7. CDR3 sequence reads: CAISTSGGAENEQFF. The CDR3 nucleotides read TGTGCCATCAGTACTAGCGGGGGAGCTGAAAATGAGCAGTTCTTC.

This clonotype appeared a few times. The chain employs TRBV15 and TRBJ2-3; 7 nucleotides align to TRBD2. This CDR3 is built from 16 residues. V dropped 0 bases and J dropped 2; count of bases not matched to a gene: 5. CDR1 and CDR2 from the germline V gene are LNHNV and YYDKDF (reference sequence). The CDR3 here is CATSRDLGLTTDTQYF. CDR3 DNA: TGTGCCACCAGCAGAGATTTGGGACTAACCACAGATACGCAGTATTTT.

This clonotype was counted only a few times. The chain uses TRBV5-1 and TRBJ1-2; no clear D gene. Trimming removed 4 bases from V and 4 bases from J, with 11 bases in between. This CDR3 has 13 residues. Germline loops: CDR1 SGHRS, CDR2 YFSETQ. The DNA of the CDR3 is TGCGCCAGCAGCGCGAATAACCCCTATGGCTACACCTTC. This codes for CASSANNPYGYTF. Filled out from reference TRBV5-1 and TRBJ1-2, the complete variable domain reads KAGVTQTPRYLIKTRGQQVTLSCSPISGHRSVSWYQQTPGQGLQFLFEYFSETQRNKGNFPGRFSGRQFSNSRSEMNVSTLELGDSALYLCASSANNPYGYTFGSGTRLTVV.

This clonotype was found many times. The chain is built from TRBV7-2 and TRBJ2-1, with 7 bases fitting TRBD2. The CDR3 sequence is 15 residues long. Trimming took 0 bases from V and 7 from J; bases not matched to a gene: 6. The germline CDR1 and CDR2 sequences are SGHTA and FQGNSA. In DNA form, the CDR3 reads TGTGCCAGCAGCTTAGCGGGGGGAGGGAAGAATGAGCAGTTCTTC. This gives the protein CASSLAGGGKNEQFF.

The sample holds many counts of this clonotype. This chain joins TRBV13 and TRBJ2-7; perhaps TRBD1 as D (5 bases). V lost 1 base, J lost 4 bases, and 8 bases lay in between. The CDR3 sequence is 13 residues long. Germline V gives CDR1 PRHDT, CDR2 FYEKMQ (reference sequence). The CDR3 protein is CASSLEAGYEQYV. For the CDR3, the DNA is TGTGCCAGCAGCTTAGAGGCAGGGTACGAGCAGTACGTC.

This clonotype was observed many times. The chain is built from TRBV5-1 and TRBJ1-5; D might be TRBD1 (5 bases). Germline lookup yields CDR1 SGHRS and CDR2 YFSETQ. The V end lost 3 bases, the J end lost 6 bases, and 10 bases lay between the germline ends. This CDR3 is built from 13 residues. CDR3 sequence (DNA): TGCGCCAGCAGCTACGACAGTACTCAGCCCCAGCATTTT. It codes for CASSYDSTQPQHF.

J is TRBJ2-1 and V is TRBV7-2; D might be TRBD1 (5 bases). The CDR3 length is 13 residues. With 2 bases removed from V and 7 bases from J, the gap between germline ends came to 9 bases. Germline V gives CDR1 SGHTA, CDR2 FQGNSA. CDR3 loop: CASSLFPGNEQFF. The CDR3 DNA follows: TGTGCCAGCAGCTTATTTCCAGGGAATGAGCAGTTCTTC.

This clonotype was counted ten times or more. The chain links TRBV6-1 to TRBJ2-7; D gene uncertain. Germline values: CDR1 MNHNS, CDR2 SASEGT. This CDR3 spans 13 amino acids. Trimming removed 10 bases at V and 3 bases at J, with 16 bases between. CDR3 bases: TGTGCCACCCCCGCCAGCAAGGACTACGAGCAGTACGTC. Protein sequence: CATPASKDYEQYV.

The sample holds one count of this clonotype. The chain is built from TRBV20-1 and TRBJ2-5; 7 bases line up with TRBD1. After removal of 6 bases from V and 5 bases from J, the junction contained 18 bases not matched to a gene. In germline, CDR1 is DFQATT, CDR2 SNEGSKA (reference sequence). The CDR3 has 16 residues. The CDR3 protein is CSAQTIPQGVKETQYF. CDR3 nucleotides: TGCAGTGCACAAACGATCCCCCAGGGGGTTAAGGAGACCCAGTACTTC.

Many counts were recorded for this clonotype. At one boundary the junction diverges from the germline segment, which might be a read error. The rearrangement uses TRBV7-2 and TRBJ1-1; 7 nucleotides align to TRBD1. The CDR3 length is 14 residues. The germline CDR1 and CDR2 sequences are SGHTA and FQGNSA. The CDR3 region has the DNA TGCGCCAGCAGCTCCGGGACAGTGAACACTGAAGCTTTCTTT. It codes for CASSSGTVNTEAFF.

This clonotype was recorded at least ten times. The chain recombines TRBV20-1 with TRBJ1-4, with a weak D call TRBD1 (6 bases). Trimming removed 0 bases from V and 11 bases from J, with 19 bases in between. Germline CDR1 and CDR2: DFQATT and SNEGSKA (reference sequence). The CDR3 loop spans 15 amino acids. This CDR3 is CSARDHGTEGGKLFF. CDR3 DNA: TGCAGTGCTAGAGATCATGGGACGGAAGGGGGGAAACTGTTTTTT.

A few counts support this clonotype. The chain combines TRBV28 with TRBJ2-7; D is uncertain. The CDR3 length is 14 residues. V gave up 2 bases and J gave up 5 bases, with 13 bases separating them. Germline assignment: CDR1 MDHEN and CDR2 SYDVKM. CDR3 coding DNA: TGTGCCAGCAGTTTAGGTGGGGTAGCTGACGAGCAGTACGTC. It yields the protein CASSLGGVADEQYV.

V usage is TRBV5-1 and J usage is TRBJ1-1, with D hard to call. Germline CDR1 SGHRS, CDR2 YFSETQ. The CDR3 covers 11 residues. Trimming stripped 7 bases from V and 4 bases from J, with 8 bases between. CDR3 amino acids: CASQMGTEAFF. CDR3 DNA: TGCGCCAGCCAGATGGGCACTGAAGCTTTCTTT.

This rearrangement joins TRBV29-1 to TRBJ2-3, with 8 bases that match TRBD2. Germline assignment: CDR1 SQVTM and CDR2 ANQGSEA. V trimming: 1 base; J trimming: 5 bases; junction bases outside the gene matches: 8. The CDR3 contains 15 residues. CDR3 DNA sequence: TGCAGCGTTGAAGGGCGGGGGGCAGGTGGAGATACGCAGTATTTT. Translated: CSVEGRGAGGDTQYF.